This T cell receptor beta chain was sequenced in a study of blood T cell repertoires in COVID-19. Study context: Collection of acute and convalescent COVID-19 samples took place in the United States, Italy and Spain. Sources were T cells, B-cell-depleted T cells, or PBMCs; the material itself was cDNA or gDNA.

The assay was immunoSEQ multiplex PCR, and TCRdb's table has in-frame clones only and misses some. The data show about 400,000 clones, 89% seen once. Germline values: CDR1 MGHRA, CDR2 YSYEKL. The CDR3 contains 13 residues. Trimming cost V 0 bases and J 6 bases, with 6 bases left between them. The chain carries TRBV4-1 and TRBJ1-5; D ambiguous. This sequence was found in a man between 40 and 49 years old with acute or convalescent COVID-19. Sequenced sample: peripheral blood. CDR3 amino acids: CASSQDNTQPQHF. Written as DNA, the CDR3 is TGCGCCAGCAGCCAAGATAACACTCAGCCCCAGCATTTT.